This section outlines one T cell receptor beta chain sequence together with its context. The antigen is undetermined. The CDR3 loop spans 12 amino acids. V was shortened by 6 bases and J by 12 bases, with 17 bases between the two germline ends. Germline V CDR1 and CDR2: ENHRY, SYGVKD. This record belongs to a study of Graves' ophthalmopathy and Graves' hyperthyroidism. Amplified TCR beta CDR3 regions were obtained using RNA transcripts as template. The workflow started with a first-round RT-PCR run with HTBI primers and then moved on to a second-round multiplex PCR. TCRdb called the multiplex PCR reads again in MiXCR, with one record for every CDR3 protein. This sample has around 1.1 million distinct CDR3 sequences, with 35% to 40% found just once. Study-level findings and limits: The model forecast ophthalmopathy progression, reaching 60% to 71% sensitivity and around 75% specificity. The 13-signature model separated ophthalmopathy from stable hyperthyroidism at 85% to 90% sensitivity and approximately 79% specificity.

If patients had other autoimmune diseases, uncontrolled infections, pregnancy or lactation, they were excluded. The sample consisted of peripheral blood or thyroid tissue (not recorded which). The chain employs TRBV10-3 and TRBJ1-2; D gene ambiguous. This TCR derives from an adult man with Graves' hyperthyroidism. The CDR3, as DNA: TGTGCCATCAGCCCGGGCAGCTCTGGAAACACCTTC. Translating gives CAISPGSSGNTF.